This T cell receptor (beta chain) was sequenced in a study of regulatory T cells in long-lasting Graves disease (dated by TCRdb to 2020 to 2023). As for the study more broadly: Antithyroid drugs had been taken for less than 3 months by newly diagnosed Graves' disease patients. Persistent Graves' disease patients were compared with newly diagnosed Graves' disease patients by peripheral blood TCR sequencing and RNA sequencing. A total of around 35 samples underwent TCR sequencing: about 13 from persistent and around 20 from newly diagnosed Graves' disease patients. The study was registered as a clinical trial and conducted in China. Beyond this particular receptor, the publication reports: The small sample size was acknowledged by the authors as a limitation that may reduce accuracy. TRBV28, TRBJ1-2 and TRBJ2-5 were preferentially used in persistent disease, while TRBV20-1 and TRBJ2-1 were favored in newly diagnosed disease. Because the primary lesion, thyroid tissue, could not be accessed, the study looked at peripheral blood alone. A larger number of public clonotypes was shared among persistent patients (under 3,000) than among newly diagnosed patients (around 970). Compared with newly diagnosed patients, persistent Graves' disease patients had lower TCR Shannon entropy and fewer highly expanded clones, which suggests clonal expansion. Sequencing and analysis were restricted to the TCR beta chain.

V is shortened by 1 base, J by 5 bases, and the region joining them spans 23 bases. CDR1 and CDR2 (MNHEY, SMNVEV) derive from the germline V gene (reference sequence). The CDR3 covers 18 residues, taking in both the cysteine and the phenylalanine. Kept here is only the CDR3 DNA, which spans 54 bases and is read in frame from base 1. Libraries were made using multiplex PCR. The reads were generated on an Illumina HiSeq 4000. CDR3 regions were amplified by Arm-PCR with iRepertoire HTBI primers to construct TCR beta libraries. Before sequencing, the PCR products underwent gel purification. The paper's data handling went like this. Gene usage analysis of CDR3 amino acid clonotypes relied on the 60 or so TRBV and over 13 TRBJ segments identified across samples. COPE and FqMerger were used to merge the filtered high-quality paired reads into contigs. BLAST was used to align contigs to IMGT TRBV, TRBD and TRBJ reference genes, with CDR3 defined following IMGT. Any clonotype with a frequency above 0.1% was classified as a highly expanded clone. Shannon entropy was used to measure repertoire diversity, and the Gini coefficient was used to measure V-J evenness. Clonotypes shared by more than one individual were considered public. TCRdb reprocessed the public reads (quality trimming at Q25 with fastp, clone calling with MiXCR) and kept in-frame beta chains. All rows with the same CDR3 protein become a single entry with the most common DNA and genes. TCRdb's processing, not the authors', yielded these V and J calls. Within this sample are around 460,000 distinct CDR3 sequences, with 14% of them counted one time only. The ten most abundant clones make up 17% of the sample.

The time point tag for this specimen amounts to: newly diagnosed GD, antithyroid drugs for less than 3 months. RNA was extracted from PBMCs in TRIzol for both TCR sequencing and RNA sequencing. The diagnosis of Graves' disease followed American Thyroid Association guidelines. The patients came from an endocrinology department in Xi'an, China. Each patient gave around 9.2 milliliters of peripheral blood, collected in an EDTA anticoagulant tube. Ficoll Paque Plus density gradient separation was used to isolate PBMCs, and no further T cell sorting was done. An Agilent 2100 Bioanalyzer and agarose gel were used to check RNA quality, while a NanoDrop 2000 measured RNA concentration. In this sample, this clonotype turned up a few times. Its antigen is not yet known. No per-base quality is available; no much larger clone lies one base away. The same sample was also studied in work on T cells in Graves' hyperthyroidism and ophthalmopathy. The second paper states: Stable Graves' hyperthyroidism was defined as no progression to ophthalmopathy during 18 months of follow-up. Hyperthyroidism patients were newly diagnosed, had a disease duration of under 2 months, and were aged 18 to 65 years. Exclusion was applied to patients with uncontrolled infections, other autoimmune diseases, pregnancy or lactation. Clinical symptoms, serum thyroxine and TRAb, thyroid ultrasound, and orbital computed tomography formed the basis for the diagnoses. A first-round RT-PCR of the TCR CDR3 used the HTBI primer set with the Qiagen OneStep RT-PCR kit. Most expanded thyroid clonotypes (frequency above 0.001) were also found in blood, which suggests that blood repertoires may mirror thyroid immune responses. A 13 V-J signature model separated ophthalmopathy from stable hyperthyroidism, with over 85% sensitivity and 81.08% specificity in cross-validation and 80%/75% in testing. In validation, progression to ophthalmopathy was predicted by the model with about 70% sensitivity and 72% to 80% specificity, a median of approximately 7.1 months before onset. A discovery cohort of roughly 96 patients, about 40 with Graves' ophthalmopathy and approximately 57 with stable Graves' hyperthyroidism, was used to find distinguishing TCR V-J signatures. An independent validation cohort of fewer than 20 hyperthyroidism patients and some 15 patients who later progressed to ophthalmopathy tested prospective prediction of ophthalmopathy. For training and testing, the 110 or so patients in the discovery cohort were randomly divided in a 7:3 ratio. Thyroid tissue and blood T-cell repertoires from six Graves' hyperthyroidism patients were also compared in the study. Once sampling was done, hyperthyroidism patients were given methimazole at a starting dose of 30 mg daily, whereas ophthalmopathy patients were given high-dose intravenous methylprednisolone. The libraries were constructed in a second round of multiplex PCR and then size-selected and purified. Sequencing of the libraries was done on an Illumina HiSeq2000 using paired-end 100 bp reads. SOAPnuke was used to process the raw data, throwing out any read that contained adapters or uncalled bases, had a mean Phred below 15, or lacked an exact constant-primer or identifier match. COPE v1.2.5 was used to merge the high-quality paired reads, and each unique nucleotide sequence was defined as a clonotype. MiTCR v1.1 was used to align the clonotypes against IMGT TRBV, TRBD and TRBJ reference segments. Only V-J combinations with frequency above 0.0001, covering about 99% of repertoires, were analysed. The TCS score was defined as F50 (clonal expansion) divided by E x V (chaos), with BLOSUM62-based TCRdist calculated between CDR3 peptides within each V-J. Welch's t-statistics and random forest reduced fewer than 550 V-J features to 13, which were used in a naive Bayes classifier (R e1071). No statistical method was used to fix the sample size in advance, and group allocation was not hidden from the investigators. According to the paper, TCR Vbeta CDR3 sequencing was carried out on 135 peripheral blood samples, which came from more than 40 ophthalmopathy, approximately 72 hyperthyroidism and roughly 17 progressor patients.

The specimen comprised peripheral blood mononuclear cells (PBMCs), sampled at new diagnosis, from a patient treated with antithyroid drugs. The clonotype originates from a woman in her fifties or sixties with Graves disease. Donor details come from another sample of the same person, matched by shared clones. Recombination linked TRBV27 to TRBJ1-2, and possibly TRBD1, on 5 matching bases. The bases read TGTGCCAGCAGTTTATTGTTTGTCGGGCCAGGGATTCATTATGGCTACACCTTC. It specifies CASSLLFVGPGIHYGYTF.